The 19 T cell receptor beta chains reported below all come from one sample, sequenced in a study of graft-versus-host responses after intestinal transplantation. Some clones are missing from TCRdb's copy, which holds only in-frame ones; the method was immunoSEQ multiplex PCR. The sample has just under 90,000 clones, under 85% seen once; the top ten hold 15% to 20%. These receptors have no identified antigens. Sequencing was performed on unstimulated CD8+ T cells sorted from spleen or lymph node cells, taken before intestinal transplant. The origin of the receptors is a human donor who received an intestinal transplant.

The genes are TRBV2 and TRBJ1-4; D is ambiguous. Germline V CDR1 and CDR2: SNHLY, FYNNEI. V was pared by 10 bases and J by 0 bases, with 9 bases between. The length of the CDR3 is 13 residues. The CDR3 spells CATNFATNEKLFF. The CDR3 DNA follows: TGTGCCACGAATTTTGCAACTAATGAAAAACTGTTTTTT. The full variable domain, rest sourced from reference TRBV2 and TRBJ1-4, is EPEVTQTPSHQVTQMGQEVILRCVPISNHLYFYWYRQILGQKVEFLVSFYNNEISEKSEIFDDQFSVERPDGSNFTLKIRSTKLEDSAMYFCATNFATNEKLFFGSGTQLSVL.

The chain couples TRBV4-1 to TRBJ2-6, with D hard to call. The V end lost 3 bases, the J end lost 0 bases, and 21 bases lay between the germline ends. The CDR3 length is 20 residues. Germline V lookup: CDR1 MGHRA, CDR2 YSYEKL. CDR3 sequence: CASSHPRGQPGGSGANVLTF. CDR3 nucleotides: TGCGCCAGCAGCCACCCACGCGGCCAGCCCGGCGGCTCTGGGGCCAACGTCCTGACTTTC.

The rearrangement joins TRBV6-5 to TRBJ2-7, with 7 bases fitting TRBD2. CDR1 and CDR2 from the germline V gene are MNHEY and SVGAGI. V was pared by 2 bases and J by 1 base, with 5 bases of the junction left unmatched. The CDR3 extends over 15 amino acids. The CDR3 coding sequence is TGTGCCAGCAGTTACGTTTCTAGCGGATCCTACGAGCAGTACTTC. This encodes CASSYVSSGSYEQYF.

The rearrangement uses TRBV5-1 and TRBJ2-2, with 9 bases aligning to TRBD2. The CDR3 is made up of 15 amino acids. Losses at the gene ends were 1 base for V and 4 bases for J; bases not matched to a gene: 2. The V gene's germline CDR1 is SGHRS and CDR2 YFSETQ. This CDR3 reads CASSLRREGTGELFF. CDR3 nucleotides: TGCGCCAGCAGCTTGAGGCGGGAGGGCACCGGGGAGCTGTTTTTT. Full variable domain (missing parts from reference TRBV5-1 and TRBJ2-2): KAGVTQTPRYLIKTRGQQVTLSCSPISGHRSVSWYQQTPGQGLQFLFEYFSETQRNKGNFPGRFSGRQFSNSRSEMNVSTLELGDSALYLCASSLRREGTGELFFGEGSRLTVL.

This clone was seen a handful of times. The CDR3 loop is CASSESRGEETQYF. CDR3 DNA sequence: TGCGCCAGCAGTGAGTCGCGGGGGGAAGAGACCCAGTACTTC. The chain carries TRBV10-1 and TRBJ2-5, with 8 positions matching TRBD2. Germline V CDR1 and CDR2: WNHNN, SYGVQD (reference sequence). The ends lost 0 bases at V and 3 bases at J; junction bases unmatched: 0. This CDR3 comprises 14 residues.

The rearrangement uses TRBV29-1 and TRBJ1-1, with 11 bases fitting TRBD1. With V trimmed by 3 bases and J by 0 bases, 9 bases remained unmatched. The CDR3 covers 17 residues. Per the germline V gene, CDR1 is SQVTM and CDR2 is ANQGSEA. CDR3 sequence (DNA): TGCAGCGTTGACCAGGACAGGGGGCATCCCATGAACACTGAAGCTTTCTTT. As protein: CSVDQDRGHPMNTEAFF.

The V and J genes are TRBV7-2 and TRBJ1-1; D unclear. The germline V gene encodes CDR1 SGHTA and CDR2 FQGNSA. Trimming took 1 base from V and 0 from J, leaving 15 bases between them. The CDR3 covers 17 residues. Here the CDR3 DNA reads TGTGCCAGCAGCTTAGTCGGCTTAACCACGTTGAACACTGAAGCTTTCTTT. Translation: CASSLVGLTTLNTEAFF.

This chain joins TRBV13 and TRBJ2-3, with D uncertain. CDR1 and CDR2 from the germline V gene are PRHDT and FYEKMQ (reference sequence). Between the trimmed V and J ends, which lost 3 bases and 4 bases, there was a span of 5 bases. This CDR3 has 12 residues. CDR3 sequence (DNA): TGTGCCAGCAGCTTTCCGGCAGATACGCAGTATTTT. Protein: CASSFPADTQYF.

The chain uses TRBV30 and TRBJ2-7, with TRBD1 matching 7 bases. The CDR3 extends over 13 amino acids. The germline gives CDR1 GTSNPN, CDR2 SVGIG (reference sequence). The trim removed 5 bases at V and 4 bases at J, leaving 8 bases unmatched. The DNA of the CDR3 is TGTGCCTGGGACACGGGACAGAGTTACGAGCAGTACTTC. Encoded protein: CAWDTGQSYEQYF.

This chain connects TRBV21-1 to TRBJ1-2. TRBV21-1 is classified as a pseudogene. The CDR3 length is 14 residues. The CDR3, as DNA: TGTGCCAGCAAGGGGAGAAAACAAAATTATGGCTACACCTTC. This codes for CASKGRKQNYGYTF.

CDR3 DNA: TGTGCCAGCAGCTTGCGTGAACACATCAATCAGCCCCAGCATTTT. Translated: CASSLREHINQPQHF. V usage is TRBV5-6 and J usage is TRBJ1-5; D gene unclear. V lost 1 base and J 3 bases, leaving 11 bases between the germline ends. Germline values: CDR1 SGHDT, CDR2 YYEEEE. The CDR3 runs to 15 residues.

The rearrangement links TRBV28 to TRBJ2-2, with D possibly being TRBD1 (7 bases). Trimming removed 4 bases at V and 7 bases at J, with 13 bases between. The CDR3 length is 14 residues. Germline V gene sequence: CDR1 MDHEN, CDR2 SYDVKM. CDR3 residues: CASSSSGGSGELFF. CDR3 in DNA: TGTGCCAGCAGTTCGTCAGGGGGGAGCGGGGAGCTGTTTTTT.

The rearrangement uses TRBV7-9 and TRBJ1-6, with 8 bases that match TRBD1. Losses at the gene ends were 5 bases for V and 7 bases for J; bases not matched to a gene: 7. The CDR3 totals 15 residues. CDR1 and CDR2 from the germline V gene are SEHNR and FQNEAQ (reference sequence). CDR3: CASSHKTGVNSPLHF. The CDR3 DNA reads TGTGCCAGCAGCCACAAGACAGGGGTAAATTCACCCCTCCACTTT.

The rearrangement joins TRBV14 to TRBJ2-1; 7 nucleotides match TRBD1. V shed 4 bases, J shed 8 bases, and the junction held 5 bases outside the gene matches. The CDR3 is made up of 13 amino acids. CDR1 and CDR2 from the germline V gene are SGHDN and FVKESK. The CDR3 sequence: CASSLRGSDEQFF. The CDR3 DNA is TGTGCCAGCAGCCTCAGGGGGAGCGATGAGCAGTTCTTC.

The chain carries TRBV27 and TRBJ2-5, with TRBD1 identical over 7 bases. Germline lookup yields CDR1 MNHEY and CDR2 SMNVEV (reference sequence). The CDR3 has 12 amino acids. V was pared by 6 bases and J by 6 bases, with 4 bases of the junction left unmatched. CDR3 DNA: TGTGCCAGCAGGTCGACAGGGAAGACCCAGTACTTC. Protein product: CASRSTGKTQYF.

As for this clone: With a far larger clone one base away, a read error is the likely cause. Other nucleotide sequences from this sample produce the same CDR3. The rearrangement joins TRBV2 to TRBJ2-2; D tentatively reads TRBD1 or TRBD2 (7 bases each). Germline CDR1 and CDR2: SNHLY and FYNNEI. This CDR3 region has 14 residues. The CDR3 loop is CASSGTVNTGELFF. DNA for the CDR3: TGCGCCAGCAGCGGGACAGTCAACACCGGGGAGCTGTTTTTT.

This clone was recorded once. The rearrangement links TRBV25-1 to TRBJ1-5; the D gene is possibly TRBD1 (5 bases). The germline V and J ends were trimmed by 5 bases and 4 bases, with 12 bases remaining between them. Germline-derived CDR1 and CDR2 are MGHDK and SYGVNS. The CDR3 spans 14 residues. The CDR3 sequence: CASSTSGGNQPQHF. CDR3 bases: TGTGCCAGCAGTACCAGCGGGGGGAATCAGCCCCAGCATTTT.

This clone was recorded only once. The chain recombines TRBV29-1 with TRBJ2-1, with 8 nucleotides matching TRBD2. With 7 bases clipped from V and 3 bases from J, the junction kept 14 bases outside the gene matches. There are 16 residues in the CDR3. CDR1 is SQVTM, CDR2 ANQGSEA, per germline. DNA of the CDR3: TGCAGCGCTATCCGCCCGACTAGCGAGATCTACAATGAGCAGTTCTTC. This gives the protein CSAIRPTSEIYNEQFF.

This clone was seen a single time. V gene TRBV14 combines with J gene TRBJ2-7; either TRBD1 or TRBD2 may supply D (5 bases each). This CDR3 spans 15 amino acids. V dropped 1 base and J dropped 5 bases, with 15 bases sitting between them. Germline values: CDR1 SGHDN, CDR2 FVKESK. The CDR3 loop is CASSQVWDGTHEQYF. CDR3 DNA: TGTGCCAGCAGCCAAGTTTGGGACGGTACACACGAGCAGTACTTC.